This TCR beta chain was sequenced during a study of early T cells in non-severe SARS-CoV-2 infection. About the research overall: The study sequenced bulk RNA from unsorted whole blood, with chains unpaired.

TCRdb re-analysed the 5' RACE reads in MiXCR, keeping a single row per CDR3 protein. Of approximately 67,000 distinct CDR3 sequences in the sample, around 10% are singletons; the top ten hold 3% to 4.5%. The specimen was whole blood. The receptor's source is an adult who was a healthcare worker with PCR-confirmed SARS-CoV-2 infection or an uninfected control (not recorded which).

The DNA of the CDR3 is TGCGCCAGCAGTGAGGACATGCTGGCGGTCACCGGGGAGCTGTTTTTT. This gives the protein CASSEDMLAVTGELFF. This rearrangement joins TRBV10-2 to TRBJ2-2; D is ambiguous. Between the trimmed V and J ends, which lost 2 bases and 4 bases, there was a span of 14 bases. The CDR3 is 16 amino acids. Looked up from germline, CDR1 is WSHSY and CDR2 is SAAADI.